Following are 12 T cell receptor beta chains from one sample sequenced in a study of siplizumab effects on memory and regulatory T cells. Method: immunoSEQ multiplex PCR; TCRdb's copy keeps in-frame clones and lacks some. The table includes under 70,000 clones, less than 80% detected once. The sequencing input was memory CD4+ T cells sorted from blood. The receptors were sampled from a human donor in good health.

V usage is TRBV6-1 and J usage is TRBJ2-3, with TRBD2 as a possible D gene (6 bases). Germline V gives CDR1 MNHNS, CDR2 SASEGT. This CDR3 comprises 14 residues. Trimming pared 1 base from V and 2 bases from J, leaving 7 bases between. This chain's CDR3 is CASSEGRATDTQYF. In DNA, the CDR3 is TGTGCCAGCAGTGAAGGGAGGGCCACAGATACGCAGTATTTT.

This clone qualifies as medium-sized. CDR3 in amino acids: CASSFVQGITGELFF. The CDR3 nucleotides read TGCGCCAGCAGCTTCGTTCAGGGAATTACAGGGGAGCTGTTTTTT. V is TRBV5-1 and J is TRBJ2-2; TRBD1 might be the D (5 bases). The CDR3 contains 15 residues. Germline CDR1 is SGHRS and CDR2 is YFSETQ. Trimming left V 2 bases short and J 8 bases short, with 16 bases between.

The CDR3 loop is CASSRTGGFPPGANVLTF. In DNA, the CDR3 is TGTGCCAGCAGCCGGACAGGGGGGTTCCCTCCTGGGGCCAACGTCCTGACTTTC. The chain recombines TRBV7-2 with TRBJ2-6; TRBD1 matches 10 bases. The germline CDR1 and CDR2 sequences are SGHTA and FQGNSA. Unmatched junction bases numbered 9, after V lost 5 bases and J lost 2 bases. There are 18 residues in the CDR3.

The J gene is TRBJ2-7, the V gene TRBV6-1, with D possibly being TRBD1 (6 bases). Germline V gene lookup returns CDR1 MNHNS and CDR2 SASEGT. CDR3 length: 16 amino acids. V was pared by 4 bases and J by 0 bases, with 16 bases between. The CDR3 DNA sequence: TGTGCCAGCAGTGCTCCCGGACAGACCAGCTCCTACGAGCAGTACTTC. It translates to CASSAPGQTSSYEQYF.

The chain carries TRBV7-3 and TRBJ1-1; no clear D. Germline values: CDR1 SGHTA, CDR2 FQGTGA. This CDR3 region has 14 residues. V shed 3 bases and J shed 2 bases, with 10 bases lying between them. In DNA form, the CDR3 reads TGTGCCAGCAGCTTGTCAAGGGCTAACACTGAAGCTTTCTTT. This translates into CASSLSRANTEAFF.

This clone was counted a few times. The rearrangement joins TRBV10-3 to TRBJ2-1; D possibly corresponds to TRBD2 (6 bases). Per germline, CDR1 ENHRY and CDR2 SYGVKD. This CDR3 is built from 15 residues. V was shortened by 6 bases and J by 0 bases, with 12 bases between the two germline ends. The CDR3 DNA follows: TGTGCCATCAGAACCGACGGGAGCTCCTACAATGAGCAGTTCTTC. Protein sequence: CAIRTDGSSYNEQFF.

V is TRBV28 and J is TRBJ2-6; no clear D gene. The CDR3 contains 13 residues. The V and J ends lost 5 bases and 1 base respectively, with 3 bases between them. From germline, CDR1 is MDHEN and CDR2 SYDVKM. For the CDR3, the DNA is TGTGCCAGCAGTAAATCTGGGGCCAACGTCCTGACTTTC. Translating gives CASSKSGANVLTF.

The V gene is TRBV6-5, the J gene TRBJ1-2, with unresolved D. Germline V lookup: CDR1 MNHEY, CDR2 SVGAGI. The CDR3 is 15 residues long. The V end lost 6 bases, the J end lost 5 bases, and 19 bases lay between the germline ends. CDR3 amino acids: CASSPPPGRAYGYTF. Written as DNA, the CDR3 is TGTGCCAGCAGCCCCCCCCCGGGGAGGGCATATGGCTACACCTTC.

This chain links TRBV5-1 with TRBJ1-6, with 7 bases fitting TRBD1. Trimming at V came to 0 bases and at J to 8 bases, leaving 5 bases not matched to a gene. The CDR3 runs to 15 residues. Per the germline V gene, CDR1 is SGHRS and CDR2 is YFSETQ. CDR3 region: CASSLGGGAYSPLHF. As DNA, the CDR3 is TGCGCCAGCAGCTTGGGAGGGGGCGCTTATTCACCCCTCCACTTT.

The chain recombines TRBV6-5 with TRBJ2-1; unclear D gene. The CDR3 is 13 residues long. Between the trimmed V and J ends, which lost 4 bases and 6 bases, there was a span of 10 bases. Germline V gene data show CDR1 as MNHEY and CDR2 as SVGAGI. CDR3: CASSSDDLNEQFF. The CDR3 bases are TGTGCCAGCAGTTCTGATGACCTCAATGAGCAGTTCTTC.

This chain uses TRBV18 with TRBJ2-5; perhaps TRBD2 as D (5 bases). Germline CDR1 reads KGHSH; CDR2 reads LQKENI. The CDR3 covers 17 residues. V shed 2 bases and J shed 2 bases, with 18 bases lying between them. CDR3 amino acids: CASSPYPGSAFQETQYF. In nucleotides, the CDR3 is TGTGCCAGCTCACCATACCCGGGAAGTGCGTTTCAAGAGACCCAGTACTTC.

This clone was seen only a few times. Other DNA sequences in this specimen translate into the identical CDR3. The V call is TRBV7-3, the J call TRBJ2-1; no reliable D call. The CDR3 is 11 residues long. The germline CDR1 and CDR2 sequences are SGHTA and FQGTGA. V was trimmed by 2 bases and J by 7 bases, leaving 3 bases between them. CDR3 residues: CASSLGNEQFF. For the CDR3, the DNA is TGTGCCAGCAGCTTAGGAAATGAGCAGTTCTTC.